The 3 T cell receptor beta chains reported below all come from one sample, sequenced in a study of cytomegalovirus exposure and HLA in healthy donors. Amplification used 60 Vbeta primers and 13 Jbeta primers. Using immunoSEQ multiplex PCR, the repertoire was profiled, and TCRdb retains in-frame clones only, with some absent. The data show about 150,000 clones, 84% seen once. The sequencing sample was made of PBMCs. These receptors originate from a man aged 18 to 29 in good health and CMV-seronegative.

This chain joins TRBV10-3 and TRBJ2-1; possibly TRBD1 for D (5 bases). The CDR3 has 14 amino acids. Germline V gene data show CDR1 as ENHRY and CDR2 as SYGVKD. Trimming pared 8 bases from V and 9 bases from J, leaving 20 bases between. As DNA, the CDR3 is TGTGCCATCTCTCCAGGGATAACCCACACTGAGCAGTTCTTC. Encoded protein: CAISPGITHTEQFF.

The chain employs TRBV7-6 and TRBJ2-3, with D maybe TRBD2 (6 bases). The CDR3 has 16 residues. V was pared by 5 bases and J by 0 bases, with 15 bases between. The germline CDR1 and CDR2 sequences are SGHVS and FNYEAQ. The CDR3 nucleotides are TGTGCCAGCAGCCTCGTAGCGGCTTCTAGCACAGATACGCAGTATTTT. Translation gives CASSLVAASSTDTQYF.

The chain joins TRBV14 to TRBJ1-1; D not certain. There are 13 residues in the CDR3. The germline CDR1 and CDR2 sequences are SGHDN and FVKESK. V was shortened by 0 bases and J by 1 base, with 3 bases between the two germline ends. In DNA form, the CDR3 reads TGTGCCAGCAGCCAAGACAGGAACACTGAAGCTTTCTTT. Protein sequence: CASSQDRNTEAFF.